One TCR beta chain is described in this entry. Its specificity is unknown. This sample was taken from a study of graft-versus-host responses after intestinal transplantation. Regarding the study as a whole: Peak levels of circulating GvH clones tracked with early post-transplant HvG declines.

Once graft tissue had been processed, intraepithelial and lamina propria lymphocytes were released. The J segment lost 4 bases and the V segment lost 4 bases, leaving 10 bases of the junction unmatched. CDR1 and CDR2 (germline): MGHRA, YSYEKL. The CDR3 sequence is 15 residues long. Repertoires were generated with immunoSEQ multiplex PCR, while TCRdb's copy carries only in-frame clones and drops some. This table has about 23,000 clones, roughly 72% appearing once. The source is a human patient who received an intestinal transplant, so some T cells may come from the graft donor. The source was ileum tissue, collected 12 days after intestinal transplant. This chain uses TRBV4-1 with TRBJ2-7, with 7 positions matching TRBD2. The CDR3 DNA follows: TGCGCCAGCAGCCCCTCGTGGCTAGCGGCATACGAGCAGTACTTC. Translation: CASSPSWLAAYEQYF.